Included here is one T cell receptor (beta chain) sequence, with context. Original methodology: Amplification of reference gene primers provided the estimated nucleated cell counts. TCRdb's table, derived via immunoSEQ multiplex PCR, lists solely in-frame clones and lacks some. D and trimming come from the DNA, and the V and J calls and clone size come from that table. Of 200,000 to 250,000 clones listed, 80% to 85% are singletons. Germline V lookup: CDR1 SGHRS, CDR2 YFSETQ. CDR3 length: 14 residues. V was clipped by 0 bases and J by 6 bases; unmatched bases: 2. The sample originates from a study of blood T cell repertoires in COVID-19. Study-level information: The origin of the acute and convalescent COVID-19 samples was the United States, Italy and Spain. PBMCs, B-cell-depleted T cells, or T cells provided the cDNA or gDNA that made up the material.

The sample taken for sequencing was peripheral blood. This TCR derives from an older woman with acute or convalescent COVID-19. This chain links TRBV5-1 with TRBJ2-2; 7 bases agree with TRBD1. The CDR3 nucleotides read TGCGCCAGCAGCTTGGCGCAGGGGGCCGGGGAGCTGTTTTTT. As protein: CASSLAQGAGELFF.